This T cell receptor beta chain appears in the sequencing data of a study of blood T cell repertoires in COVID-19. There are 16 residues in the CDR3. V was pared by 4 bases and J by 7 bases, with 12 bases of the junction left unmatched. In germline, CDR1 is LNHDA, CDR2 SQIVND (reference sequence). Repertoires were generated with immunoSEQ multiplex PCR, while TCRdb's copy carries only in-frame clones and drops some. The repertoire holds fewer than 400,000 clones, with around 85% as singletons. The chain carries TRBV19 and TRBJ2-1, with TRBD1 matching 8 bases. The specimen was PBMCs or T cells enriched from blood (not recorded which). The origin of this receptor is a woman aged 25 to 39 who had been exposed to COVID-19. This CDR3 reads CASSSPGGPLGNEQFF. The CDR3 bases are TGTGCCAGTAGTAGCCCAGGGGGCCCACTGGGGAATGAGCAGTTCTTC.